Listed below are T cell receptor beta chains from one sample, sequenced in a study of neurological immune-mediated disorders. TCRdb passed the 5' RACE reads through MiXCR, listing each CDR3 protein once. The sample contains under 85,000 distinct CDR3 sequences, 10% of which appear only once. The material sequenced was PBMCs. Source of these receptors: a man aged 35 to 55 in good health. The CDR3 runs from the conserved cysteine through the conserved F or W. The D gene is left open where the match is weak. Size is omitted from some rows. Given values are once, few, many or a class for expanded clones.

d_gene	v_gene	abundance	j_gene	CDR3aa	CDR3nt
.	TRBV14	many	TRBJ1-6	CASSQDIPGAGSPLHF	TGTGCCAGCAGCCAAGATATTCCAGGGGCAGGGTCACCCCTCCACTTT
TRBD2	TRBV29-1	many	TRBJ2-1	CSVEKGTGTRQFF	TGCAGCGTTGAAAAGGGAACCGGGACTAGGCAGTTCTTC
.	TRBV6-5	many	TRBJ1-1	CASRREGIEDTEAFF	TGTGCCAGCAGAAGGGAGGGGATCGAAGACACTGAAGCTTTCTTT
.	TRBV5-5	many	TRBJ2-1	CASSKRQDYNEQFF	TGTGCCAGCAGCAAACGACAGGATTACAATGAGCAGTTCTTC
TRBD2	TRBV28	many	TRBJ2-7	CASSFGEREDSYEQYF	TGTGCCAGCAGTTTTGGTGAGCGGGAGGATTCCTACGAGCAGTACTTC
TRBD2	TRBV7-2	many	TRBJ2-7	CASSLAASGGRGYF	TGTGCCAGCAGCTTAGCGGCTAGCGGGGGAAGGGGGTACTTC
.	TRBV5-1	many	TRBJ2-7	CASSLTYEQYF	TGCGCCAGCAGCTTGACCTACGAGCAGTACTTC
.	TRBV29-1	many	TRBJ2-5	CSAADRLQETQYF	TGCAGCGCCGCTGACAGGCTTCAAGAGACCCAGTACTTC
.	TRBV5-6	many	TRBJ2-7	CASSLEGVGEQYF	TGTGCCAGCAGCTTGGAAGGGGTGGGTGAGCAGTACTTC
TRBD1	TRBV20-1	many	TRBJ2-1	CSAPPLRDSRLNEQFF	TGCAGTGCTCCTCCCCTCCGGGACAGCCGGCTCAATGAGCAGTTCTTC
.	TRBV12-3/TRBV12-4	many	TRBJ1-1	CASSLAAGTEAFF	TGTGCCAGCAGTTTAGCGGCGGGGACTGAAGCTTTCTTT
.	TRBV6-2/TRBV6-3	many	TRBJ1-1	CASSTGITEAFF	TGTGCCAGCAGCACGGGAATCACTGAAGCTTTCTTT
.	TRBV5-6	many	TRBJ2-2	CASSPVGVNTGELFF	TGTGCCAGCAGCCCCGTAGGGGTGAACACCGGGGAGCTGTTTTTT
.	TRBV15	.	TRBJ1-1	CATSSWGGGLNTEAFF	TGTGCCACCAGCAGCTGGGGGGGAGGCTTGAACACTGAAGCTTTCTTT
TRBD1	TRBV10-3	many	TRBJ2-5	CAISDRDRNQETQYF	TGTGCCATCAGTGACCGGGACAGGAATCAAGAGACCCAGTACTTC
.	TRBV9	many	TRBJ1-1	CASSVQKPGANTEAFF	TGTGCCAGCAGCGTACAAAAGCCAGGGGCGAACACTGAAGCTTTCTTT
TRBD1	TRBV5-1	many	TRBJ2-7	CASSPRDSLSEQYF	TGCGCCAGCAGCCCCCGGGACAGTTTGAGTGAGCAGTACTTC
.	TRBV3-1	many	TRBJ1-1	CASSQVQGTEAFF	TGTGCCAGCAGCCAAGTACAGGGAACTGAAGCTTTCTTT
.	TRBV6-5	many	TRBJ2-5	CASSYSRGLETQYF	TGTGCCAGCAGTTACTCCCGTGGCCTGGAGACCCAGTACTTC
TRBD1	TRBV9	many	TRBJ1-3	CASSRTGFGNTIYF	TGTGCCAGCAGCCGGACAGGGTTTGGAAACACCATATATTTT
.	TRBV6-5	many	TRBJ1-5	CASRDNSNQPQHF	TGTGCCAGTAGGGACAATAGCAATCAGCCCCAGCATTTT
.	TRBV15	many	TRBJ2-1	CATSIMTGEQFF	TGTGCCACCAGCATCATGACGGGTGAGCAGTTCTTC
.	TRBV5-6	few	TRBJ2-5	CASSLESRSLFFQETQYF	TGTGCCAGCAGCTTGGAGTCTCGCAGCCTATTTTTCCAAGAGACCCAGTACTTC
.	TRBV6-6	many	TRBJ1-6	CASKNSESHSPLHF	TGTGCCAGCAAAAACAGCGAAAGTCATTCACCCCTCCACTTT
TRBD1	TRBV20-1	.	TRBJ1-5	CSAGPGQGLNQPQHF	TGCAGTGCTGGTCCGGGACAGGGGCTGAATCAGCCCCAGCATTTT
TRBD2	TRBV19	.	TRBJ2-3	CASSFGGGTDTQYF	TGTGCCAGTAGTTTTGGCGGGGGGACAGATACGCAGTATTTT
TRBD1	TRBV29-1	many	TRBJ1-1	CSVGQGDTEAFF	TGCAGCGTGGGACAGGGGGACACTGAAGCTTTCTTT
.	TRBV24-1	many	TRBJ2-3	CATSVRDGIDTQYF	TGTGCCACCAGTGTGAGGGATGGTATAGATACGCAGTATTTT
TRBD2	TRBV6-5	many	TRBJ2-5	CASSYSTGGLLNQYF	TGTGCCAGCAGTTACTCGACGGGAGGCCTGTTGAACCAGTACTTC
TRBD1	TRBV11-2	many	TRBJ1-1	CASSLVQGAGGTEAFF	TGTGCCAGCAGCTTAGTGCAGGGGGCGGGTGGCACTGAAGCTTTCTTT
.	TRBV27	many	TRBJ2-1	CASSPQAGEQFF	TGTGCCAGCAGTCCCCAAGCCGGTGAGCAGTTCTTC
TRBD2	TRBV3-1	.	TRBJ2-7	CASSQAAGGEDYEQYF	TGTGCCAGCAGCCAAGCCGCGGGGGGGGAGGACTACGAGCAGTACTTC
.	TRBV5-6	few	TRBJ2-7	CASSSTSFHEQYF	TGTGCCAGCAGCTCTACTAGTTTCCACGAGCAGTACTTC
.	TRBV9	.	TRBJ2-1	CASSVAPSTSNEQFF	TGTGCCAGCAGCGTAGCCCCCTCGACTAGCAATGAGCAGTTCTTC
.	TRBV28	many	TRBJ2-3	CASSFGRVGTDTQYF	TGTGCCAGCAGTTTCGGTCGGGTAGGAACAGATACGCAGTATTTT
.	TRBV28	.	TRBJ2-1	CASSFVGNIYNEQFF	TGTGCCAGCAGTTTCGTGGGGAACATTTACAATGAGCAGTTCTTC
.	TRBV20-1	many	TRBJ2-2	CSASRQNTGELFF	TGCAGTGCTTCTCGACAGAACACCGGGGAGCTGTTTTTT
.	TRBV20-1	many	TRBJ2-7	CSASSERGNYEQYF	TGCAGTGCTAGCTCGGAACGGGGGAATTACGAGCAGTACTTC